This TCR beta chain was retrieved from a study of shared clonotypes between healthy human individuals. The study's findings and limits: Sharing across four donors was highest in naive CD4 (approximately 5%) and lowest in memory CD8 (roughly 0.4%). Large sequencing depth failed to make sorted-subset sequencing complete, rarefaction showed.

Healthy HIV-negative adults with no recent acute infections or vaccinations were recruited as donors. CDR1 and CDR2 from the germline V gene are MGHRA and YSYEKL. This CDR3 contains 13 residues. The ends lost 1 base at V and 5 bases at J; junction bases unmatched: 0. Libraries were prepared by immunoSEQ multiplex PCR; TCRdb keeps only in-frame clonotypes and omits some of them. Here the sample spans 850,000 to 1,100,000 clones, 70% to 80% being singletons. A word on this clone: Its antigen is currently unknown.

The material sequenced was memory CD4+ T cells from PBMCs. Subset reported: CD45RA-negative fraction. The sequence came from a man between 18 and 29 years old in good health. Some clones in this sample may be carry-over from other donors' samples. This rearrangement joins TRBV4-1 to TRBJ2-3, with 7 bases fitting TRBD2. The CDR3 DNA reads TGCGCCAGCAGCCAAGCGGGGGGAGATACGCAGTATTTT. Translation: CASSQAGGDTQYF.